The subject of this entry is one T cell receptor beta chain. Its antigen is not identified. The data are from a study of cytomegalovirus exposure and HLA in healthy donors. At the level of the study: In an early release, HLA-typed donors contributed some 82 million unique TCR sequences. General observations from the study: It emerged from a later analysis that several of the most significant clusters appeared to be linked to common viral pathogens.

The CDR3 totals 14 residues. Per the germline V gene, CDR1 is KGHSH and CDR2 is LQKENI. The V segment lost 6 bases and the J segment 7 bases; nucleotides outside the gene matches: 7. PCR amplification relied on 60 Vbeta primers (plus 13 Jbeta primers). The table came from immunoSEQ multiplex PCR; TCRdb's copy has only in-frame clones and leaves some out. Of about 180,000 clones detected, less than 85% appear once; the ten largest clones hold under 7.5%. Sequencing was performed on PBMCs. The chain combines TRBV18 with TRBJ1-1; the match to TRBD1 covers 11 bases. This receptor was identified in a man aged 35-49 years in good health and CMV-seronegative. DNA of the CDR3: TGTGCCAGCTCCCAGGACAGGGGGCGACTTGAAGCTTTCTTT. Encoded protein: CASSQDRGRLEAFF.